A single sample gave rise to the 6 T cell receptor beta chains below, sequenced in a study of T cells in Graves' hyperthyroidism and ophthalmopathy. RNA transcripts were the template for amplifying TCR beta CDR3 regions. The HTBI primer set served for first-round RT-PCR of the TCR CDR3. One entry per CDR3 protein results from TCRdb running MiXCR on the multiplex PCR reads. The table records hundreds of thousands of distinct CDR3 sequences, over 35% of them present only once. Sequenced input: blood. The receptor source for this set is a man between 18 and 35 years old with Graves' hyperthyroidism.

This clonotype was observed at least ten times. The rearrangement joins TRBV2 to TRBJ1-2, with 8 bases identical to TRBD1. The CDR3 totals 15 residues. J lost 4 bases, V lost 6 bases, and 10 bases had no gene match. From germline, CDR1 is SNHLY and CDR2 FYNNEI. The CDR3 loop reads CASRAGQGLLYGYTF. The CDR3 DNA sequence: TGTGCCAGCAGAGCCGGACAGGGACTTCTCTATGGCTACACCTTC.

This clonotype came up once. The CDR3 protein is CASSEPDRLLYNEQFF. CDR3 in DNA: TGTGCCAGCAGTGAACCGGACAGACTCCTCTACAATGAGCAGTTCTTC. The chain uses TRBV2 and TRBJ2-1; D possibly corresponds to TRBD1 (6 bases). V dropped 2 bases and J dropped 3 bases, with 14 bases sitting between them. Looked up from germline, CDR1 is SNHLY and CDR2 is FYNNEI. The CDR3 sequence is 16 residues long.

The table lists this clonotype with many counts. The J gene is TRBJ1-4, the V gene TRBV15; D gene ambiguous. The CDR3 is 15 amino acids. The germline CDR1 and CDR2 sequences are LNHNV and YYDKDF (reference sequence). Trimming left V 0 bases short and J 4 bases short, with 9 bases between. The CDR3 here is CATSRDLVGNEKLFF. In DNA form, the CDR3 reads TGTGCCACCAGCAGAGATCTCGTTGGTAATGAAAAACTGTTTTTT.

There are many counts of this clonotype. V usage is TRBV14 and J usage is TRBJ2-7; D gene ambiguous. Per germline, CDR1 SGHDN and CDR2 FVKESK. CDR3 length equals 12 residues. Trimming cost V 1 base and J 3 bases, with 4 bases left between them. Here the CDR3 DNA reads TGTGCCAGCAGCCAAGCCCGCTACGAGCAGTACTTC. Translating gives CASSQARYEQYF.

This clonotype was seen a handful of times. The chain has TRBV19 and TRBJ1-5, with 8 bases that match TRBD1. The CDR3 consists of 14 residues. Germline loops: CDR1 LNHDA, CDR2 SQIVND (reference sequence). The ends lost 10 bases at V and 4 bases at J; junction bases unmatched: 9. As DNA, the CDR3 is TGTGCCACCTCGAAGACAGGGGAGAATCAGCCCCAGCATTTT. Translated, it gives CATSKTGENQPQHF.

This clonotype was observed many times. The rearrangement uses TRBV15 and TRBJ2-7; D is perhaps TRBD2 (6 bases). The V end was cut by 0 bases, the J end by 6 bases, with 15 bases between. CDR3 size: 15 residues. Per the germline V gene, CDR1 is LNHNV and CDR2 is YYDKDF (reference sequence). The CDR3 is CATSRDRRALTEQYF. The CDR3 DNA reads as TGTGCCACCAGCAGAGACCGGAGGGCCCTCACCGAGCAGTACTTC.